These 31 T cell receptor beta chains originate from one sample sequenced in a study of control samples from healthy donors and cancer patients. Method: immunoSEQ multiplex PCR; TCRdb's copy keeps in-frame clones and lacks some. The data contain approximately 94,000 clones, 84% of them seen just once; the ten biggest clones take up 38%. Sequenced: PBMCs. These receptors all come from an older man with lung cancer.

The chain carries TRBV6-2 or TRBV6-3 and TRBJ2-7; no clear D. V was pared by 6 bases and J by 3 bases, with 6 bases between. Germline V gene sequence: CDR1 MNHEY, CDR2 SVGEGT. The CDR3 runs 11 residues. CDR3 sequence reads: CASSQLYEQYF. CDR3 nucleotide sequence: TGTGCCAGCAGCCAACTCTACGAGCAGTACTTC.

The sample holds a few counts of this clone. This rearrangement joins TRBV6-6 to TRBJ1-4; D is unclear. The CDR3 runs to 14 residues. The germline gives CDR1 MNHNY, CDR2 SVGAGI (reference sequence). V was pared by 2 bases and J by 0 bases, with 4 bases between. CDR3 loop: CASSYRTTNEKLFF. CDR3 nucleotides: TGTGCCAGCAGTTACCGCACAACTAATGAAAAACTGTTTTTT.

The chain couples TRBV7-2 to TRBJ2-1, with TRBD2 identical over 15 bases. The J segment lost 6 bases and the V segment lost 5 bases, leaving 5 bases of the junction unmatched. The CDR3 contains 16 residues. Germline V gives CDR1 SGHTA, CDR2 FQGNSA. The CDR3 here is CASSGGLAGGRNEQFF. The CDR3 nucleotides read TGTGCCAGCAGCGGGGGACTAGCGGGGGGCCGCAATGAGCAGTTCTTC.

The CDR3: CASSYRGQGRMDEQFF. The CDR3 DNA sequence: TGTGCCAGCAGTTACAGGGGACAGGGCAGGATGGATGAGCAGTTCTTC. V is TRBV6-5 and J is TRBJ2-1, with 9 bases fitting TRBD1. Germline CDR1 MNHEY, CDR2 SVGAGI. V was clipped by 2 bases and J by 8 bases; unmatched bases: 10. The CDR3 runs 16 residues.

The genes are TRBV25-1 and TRBJ1-1, with 7 positions matching TRBD1. CDR1 is MGHDK, CDR2 SYGVNS, per germline. This CDR3 region has 15 residues. The junction had 7 bases not matched to a gene; V was cut back by 5 bases and J by 1 base. CDR3 residues: CASSFRDRENTEAFF. The CDR3, as DNA: TGTGCCAGCAGTTTCCGGGACAGAGAGAACACTGAAGCTTTCTTT.

V gene TRBV7-9 combines with J gene TRBJ2-7, with 7 bases fitting TRBD1. J lost 2 bases, V lost 4 bases, and 8 bases had no gene match. The V gene's germline CDR1 is SEHNR and CDR2 FQNEAQ (reference sequence). The CDR3 consists of 15 residues. CDR3 in amino acids: CASSSRRDSTYEQYF. CDR3 coding DNA: TGTGCCAGCAGCTCGCGACGGGACAGCACCTACGAGCAGTACTTC.

This clone came up once. The chain uses TRBV5-1 and TRBJ2-2, with D possibly matching TRBD2 (6 bases). V dropped 6 bases and J dropped 4 bases, with 16 bases sitting between them. The germline V gene encodes CDR1 SGHRS and CDR2 YFSETQ. The CDR3 has 15 amino acids. Here the CDR3 DNA reads TGCGCCAGCACTTCCCTGGGGGGAAGCACCGGGGAGCTGTTTTTT. Its protein is CASTSLGGSTGELFF.

The chain combines TRBV15 with TRBJ2-3; D unresolved. CDR3 size: 13 residues. Trimming cost V 0 bases and J 6 bases, with 7 bases left between them. Germline loops: CDR1 LNHNV, CDR2 YYDKDF (reference sequence). CDR3 in amino acids: CATSRDQTDTQYF. CDR3 sequence (DNA): TGTGCCACCAGCAGAGATCAAACCGATACGCAGTATTTT.

The chain combines TRBV6-6 with TRBJ1-6; D gene unclear. V was cut by 4 bases and J by 13 bases, with 11 bases left in between. There are 12 residues in the CDR3. Germline loops: CDR1 MNHNY, CDR2 SVGAGI (reference sequence). CDR3 region: CASSSQPSPLHF. The DNA for the CDR3 is TGTGCCAGCAGTTCCCAGCCATCCCCCCTCCACTTT.

The chain links TRBV7-9 to TRBJ1-1; no reliable D call. This CDR3 comprises 13 residues. Germline CDR1 SEHNR, CDR2 FQNEAQ (reference sequence). The V gene lost 5 bases and the J gene lost 1 base, with 8 bases spanning the gap. CDR3 region: CASSLERNTEAFF. Written as DNA, the CDR3 is TGTGCCAGCAGCCTCGAACGGAACACTGAAGCTTTCTTT.

V and J are TRBV10-3 and TRBJ2-7; tentatively, D is TRBD1 (6 bases). The CDR3 is 15 residues long. The germline gives CDR1 ENHRY, CDR2 SYGVKD. V lost 5 bases to trimming and J lost 3 bases, with 17 bases between them. CDR3 sequence (DNA): TGTGCCATCAGTAAGAAATCTGGGGGCAGCTACGAGCAGTACTTC. Protein: CAISKKSGGSYEQYF.

This sequence joins TRBV11-2 and TRBJ2-3, with unresolved D. Trimming pared 1 base from V and 0 bases from J, leaving 11 bases between. CDR1 and CDR2 (germline): SGHAT, FQNNGV. This CDR3 is built from 16 residues. CDR3 DNA sequence: TGTGCCAGCAGCTTAGGATCCATCTCTAGCACAGATACGCAGTATTTT. Protein: CASSLGSISSTDTQYF.

This clone was detected only a few times. The DNA of the CDR3 is TGTGCCAGCAGCTTAGGTCCCCGTGGGGGGGCATTTCGCTACGAGCAGTACTTC. Translating it yields CASSLGPRGGAFRYEQYF. The gene calls are TRBV5-4 and TRBJ2-7, with D maybe TRBD2 (7 bases). Germline assignment: CDR1 SGHNT and CDR2 YYREEE (reference sequence). This CDR3 spans 18 amino acids. V was trimmed by 2 bases and J by 3 bases, leaving 24 bases between them.

This clone was seen a single time. This rearrangement joins TRBV2 to TRBJ2-7; D perhaps matches TRBD2 (5 bases). The germline V gene encodes CDR1 SNHLY and CDR2 FYNNEI. Trimming pared 5 bases from V and 3 bases from J, leaving 20 bases between. The CDR3 has 16 residues. CDR3: CASSRPSLERVYEQYF. The DNA of the CDR3 is TGTGCCAGCAGTCGCCCTAGCCTAGAGAGGGTCTACGAGCAGTACTTC.

This clone has ten or more counts. The chain is built from TRBV4-1 and TRBJ1-2; 11 positions agree with TRBD1. V lost 5 bases and J lost 8; bases outside the gene matches: 4. The V gene's germline CDR1 is MGHRA and CDR2 YSYEKL. The CDR3 is 13 residues long. The CDR3 nucleotides are TGCGCCAGCAGCGGACAGGGGGCGCGAGGCTACACCTTC. Its protein product is CASSGQGARGYTF.

This chain uses TRBV9 with TRBJ2-3; D may correspond to TRBD1 or TRBD2 (5 bases each). V lost 5 bases and J lost 0, with 19 bases in between. This CDR3 comprises 17 residues. Germline V gene lookup returns CDR1 SGDLS and CDR2 YYNGEE. The CDR3 region is CASSGVPEGYSTDTQYF. DNA for the CDR3: TGTGCCAGCAGTGGAGTCCCAGAGGGGTATAGCACAGATACGCAGTATTTT.

The chain joins TRBV6-5 to TRBJ1-4; D is perhaps TRBD1 (6 bases). Germline CDR1 reads MNHEY; CDR2 reads SVGAGI. V lost 4 bases and J 5 bases, leaving 17 bases between the germline ends. The CDR3 length is 16 residues. CDR3 region: CASSLTGSTGNEKLFF. The CDR3 bases are TGTGCCAGCAGTTTGACAGGTTCCACAGGGAATGAAAAACTGTTTTTT.

This clone appeared a single time. The V gene is TRBV6-1, the J gene TRBJ2-1; 10 bases agree with TRBD2. V lost 1 base, J lost 4 bases, and 7 bases stayed unmatched. Germline V gene lookup returns CDR1 MNHNS and CDR2 SASEGT. The CDR3 extends over 17 amino acids. CDR3 region: CASSEGGLAGVYNEQFF. CDR3 sequence (DNA): TGTGCCAGCAGTGAAGGGGGCCTAGCGGGGGTATACAATGAGCAGTTCTTC.

This sequence joins TRBV6-2 or TRBV6-3 and TRBJ2-2; D is possibly TRBD1 (5 bases). CDR1 is MNHEY, CDR2 SVGEGT, per germline. The CDR3 extends over 16 amino acids. V was trimmed by 3 bases and J by 5 bases, leaving 16 bases between them. DNA for the CDR3: TGTGCCAGCAGTTATCCGGGCAGGGAATTAACCGGGGAGCTGTTTTTT. This gives the protein CASSYPGRELTGELFF.

This clone has a single count. The chain uses TRBV5-8 and TRBJ1-1; D unclear. The CDR3 extends over 15 amino acids. The V gene lost 2 bases and the J gene lost 6 bases, with 17 bases spanning the gap. CDR1 SGHTS and CDR2 YDEGEE come from the germline V gene. CDR3 in amino acids: CASSFLAGNVAEAFF. CDR3 sequence (DNA): TGTGCCAGCAGCTTCTTGGCGGGGAATGTAGCTGAAGCTTTCTTT.

This chain joins TRBV19 and TRBJ2-7; either TRBD1 or TRBD2 may fit D (5 bases each). The CDR3 contains 14 residues. Germline lookup yields CDR1 LNHDA and CDR2 SQIVND (reference sequence). The germline V and J ends were trimmed by 2 bases and 5 bases, with 13 bases remaining between them. The CDR3 DNA follows: TGTGCCAGTAGTATATTCGGTCGGGGCGACGAGCAGTACTTC. This translates into CASSIFGRGDEQYF.

This clone was detected only a few times. This sequence joins TRBV18 and TRBJ1-3; no clear D gene. The germline CDR1 and CDR2 sequences are KGHSH and LQKENI. The CDR3 extends over 18 amino acids. V was pared by 4 bases and J by 1 base, with 20 bases between. The CDR3 nucleotides read TGTGCCAGCTCACGGGGATACTCAACCGAGAGTTCTGGAAACACCATATATTTT. Translating it yields CASSRGYSTESSGNTIYF. The entire variable domain, with the rest obtained from reference TRBV18 and TRBJ1-3, is as follows: NAGVMQNPRHLVRRRGQEARLRCSPMKGHSHVYWYRQLPEEGLKFMVYLQKENIIDESGMPKERFSAEFPKEGPSILRIQQVVRGDSAAYFCASSRGYSTESSGNTIYFGEGSWLTVV.

This clone was seen more than once but under ten times. In DNA, the CDR3 is TGTGCCAGCAGCCCGAGACAGGGGGACTATGGCTACACCTTC. This sequence encodes CASSPRQGDYGYTF. This chain connects TRBV7-9 to TRBJ1-2; 9 bases are shared with TRBD1. CDR1 and CDR2 (germline): SEHNR, FQNEAQ (reference sequence). The CDR3 consists of 14 residues. Trimming took 5 bases from V and 3 from J; bases not matched to a gene: 4.

This clone was seen once. The rearrangement links TRBV13 to TRBJ2-1, with D possibly being TRBD1 (6 bases). This CDR3 has 17 residues. V lost 1 base and J lost 6, with 19 bases in between. The germline CDR1 and CDR2 sequences are PRHDT and FYEKMQ (reference sequence). The CDR3 loop reads CASSLVRGQVALNEQFF. CDR3 coding DNA: TGTGCCAGCAGCTTAGTTCGGGGACAAGTCGCCCTCAATGAGCAGTTCTTC. Using reference TRBV13 and TRBJ2-1 for the parts outside the CDR3, the full variable domain is AAGVIQSPRHLIKEKRETATLKCYPIPRHDTVYWYQQGPGQDPQFLISFYEKMQSDKGSIPDRFSAQQFSDYHSELNMSSLELGDSALYFCASSLVRGQVALNEQFFGPGTRLTVL.

CDR3 DNA: TGTGCCAGCAGGACCCAGGGTGGAGATTCTAATGAGCAGTTCTTC. Its translation is CASRTQGGDSNEQFF. The gene calls are TRBV2 and TRBJ2-1; tentatively, D is TRBD1 (5 bases). This CDR3 contains 15 residues. Germline V gene data show CDR1 as SNHLY and CDR2 as FYNNEI. V dropped 6 bases and J dropped 7 bases, with 19 bases sitting between them.

CDR3 nucleotides: TGTGCCAGCAGCTTTAGTCCAGTGAATGAGCAGTTCTTC. It yields the protein CASSFSPVNEQFF. V and J are TRBV6-2 or TRBV6-3 and TRBJ2-1; the D is unclear. From germline, CDR1 is MNHEY and CDR2 SVGEGT. The CDR3 loop spans 13 amino acids. Deletions cut 6 bases from V and 7 bases from J, with 13 bases between.

V usage is TRBV12-5 and J usage is TRBJ2-3; no definite D call. V was trimmed by 4 bases and J by 1 base, leaving 12 bases between them. The germline CDR1 and CDR2 sequences are LGHNT and FRNRAP. This CDR3 has 15 amino acids. CDR3 in amino acids: CASGSKTQGTDTQYF. The CDR3 bases are TGTGCTAGTGGTTCGAAAACTCAAGGCACAGATACGCAGTATTTT.

The chain couples TRBV29-1 to TRBJ2-7; D may be TRBD1 or TRBD2 (5 bases each). The CDR3 is 15 residues long. Germline values: CDR1 SQVTM, CDR2 ANQGSEA. V lost 5 bases and J lost 0, with 17 bases in between. The CDR3 DNA follows: TGCAGCGTTCTACGCCGGGACCGAACCTCCTACGAGCAGTACTTC. Protein: CSVLRRDRTSYEQYF.

This chain uses TRBV19 with TRBJ1-2; no definite D call. The germline V and J ends were trimmed by 2 bases and 6 bases, with 4 bases remaining between them. Looked up from germline, CDR1 is LNHDA and CDR2 is SQIVND (reference sequence). This CDR3 is built from 11 residues. The CDR3 sequence: CASSITDGYTF. CDR3 in DNA: TGTGCCAGTAGTATAACCGATGGCTACACCTTC.

V and J are TRBV7-6 and TRBJ2-2, with D unresolved. CDR1 is SGHVS, CDR2 FNYEAQ, per germline. The CDR3 sequence is 13 residues long. V gave up 6 bases and J gave up 0 bases, with 5 bases separating them. The DNA of the CDR3 is TGTGCCAGCAGTCGGACGAACACCGGGGAGCTGTTTTTT. It codes for CASSRTNTGELFF.

This clone was seen a handful of times. The chain couples TRBV29-1 to TRBJ2-1; 10 nucleotides align to TRBD2. The germline V gene has CDR1 SQVTM and CDR2 ANQGSEA. The CDR3 sequence is 14 residues long. The trim removed 3 bases at V and 6 bases at J, leaving 5 bases unmatched. The CDR3 region is CSVDLAGVGNEQFF. The DNA for the CDR3 is TGCAGCGTTGATCTAGCGGGGGTTGGCAATGAGCAGTTCTTC.